The present TCR beta chain was sequenced within a study of blood T cell repertoires in COVID-19. Across the study: Sites across the United States, Italy and Spain contributed samples from acute and convalescent COVID-19. PBMCs, B-cell-depleted T cells, or T cells were the source of the cDNA or gDNA that made up the material.

The table lists this clone with a few counts. Germline loops: CDR1 PRHDT, CDR2 FYEKMQ (reference sequence). CDR3 length: 16 amino acids. V was cut by 4 bases and J by 4 bases, with 17 bases left in between. Followed longitudinally, the Seattle patients had been enrolled during active infection. Original data processing: Nucleated cell counts were estimated from reference gene primer amplification. Method: immunoSEQ multiplex PCR; TCRdb's copy keeps in-frame clones and lacks some. The V and J calls and clone size are taken from that table; D and trimming were inferred from the DNA. Here the sample spans 150,000 or so clones, approximately 86% being singletons.

The sample consisted of peripheral blood. The rearrangement links TRBV13 to TRBJ1-3, with a weak D call TRBD1 (5 bases). This receptor was taken from a woman in her seventies with COVID-19, enrolled during active disease. CDR3 coding DNA: TGTGCCAGCAGCTCAATTTTTCGGACACCCGGAAACACCATATATTTT. This encodes CASSSIFRTPGNTIYF.